The 23 T cell receptor beta chains given below trace back to one sample, sequenced in a study of T cell responses to AZD1222 COVID-19 vaccine. Generated by immunoSEQ multiplex PCR, the TCRdb table keeps only in-frame clones and is missing some. The table has 150,000 or so clones, around 93% seen once. The sequencing here drew on peripheral blood, taken 28 days after the second AZD1222 dose. These receptors all stem from an adult who received the AZD1222 COVID-19 vaccine.

Note on this clone: Other DNA sequences within the sample encode an identical CDR3. This sequence joins TRBV11-2 and TRBJ2-7; TRBD2 matches 13 bases. V lost 5 bases to trimming and J lost 3 bases; unmatched junction nucleotides: 4. The CDR3 has 15 amino acids. Germline loops: CDR1 SGHAT, CDR2 FQNNGV. CDR3 in amino acids: CASSRLAGGLYEQYF. The CDR3 DNA reads as TGTGCCAGCAGCCGACTAGCGGGGGGCCTCTACGAGCAGTACTTC.

The chain is built from TRBV9 and TRBJ2-7, with 8 bases that match TRBD2. The germline V gene encodes CDR1 SGDLS and CDR2 YYNGEE. The CDR3 is made up of 13 amino acids. V dropped 2 bases and J dropped 5; count of bases not matched to a gene: 3. The CDR3 loop is CASSVGRGDEQYF. Here the CDR3 DNA reads TGTGCCAGCAGCGTCGGGAGGGGGGACGAGCAGTACTTC.

The chain carries TRBV24-1 and TRBJ1-1; D remains unclear. The germline CDR1 and CDR2 sequences are KGHDR and SFDVKD. There are 14 residues in the CDR3. Trimming shortened V by 5 bases and J by 3 bases, and 12 bases separated the two germline ends. The CDR3 spells CATSGGGEDTEAFF. The CDR3 nucleotides read TGTGCCACCAGTGGCGGAGGAGAGGACACTGAAGCTTTCTTT.

The chain has TRBV19 and TRBJ2-1; 7 bases are a match to TRBD1. Trimming removed 4 bases from V and 2 bases from J; junction bases left unmatched: 20. The CDR3 length is 20 residues. CDR1 and CDR2 (germline): LNHDA, SQIVND (reference sequence). CDR3 bases: TGTGCCAGTAGTAGCCCCCTAAGACAGGGCCCCATAGGGCCCTACAATGAGCAGTTCTTC. Translation: CASSSPLRQGPIGPYNEQFF.

The CDR3 DNA reads TGCGCCAGCAGTAGCACGGCAGGCTCTGGAAACACCATATATTTT. Protein sequence: CASSSTAGSGNTIYF. The rearrangement uses TRBV5-1 and TRBJ1-3, with D hard to call. The CDR3 has 15 residues. V was cut by 5 bases and J by 0 bases, with 12 bases left in between. CDR1 is SGHRS and CDR2 is YFSETQ in the germline V gene.

J is TRBJ2-7 and V is TRBV29-1; TRBD2 matches at 7 bases. The germline V gene encodes CDR1 SQVTM and CDR2 ANQGSEA. With 3 bases clipped from V and 5 bases from J, the junction kept 4 bases outside the gene matches. The CDR3 runs to 12 residues. CDR3 bases: TGCAGCGTTGACGGGGGGAGACACGAGCAGTACTTC. This sequence encodes CSVDGGRHEQYF.

The genes are TRBV6-5 and TRBJ1-5; D possibly corresponds to TRBD1 (6 bases). Germline V CDR1 and CDR2: MNHEY, SVGAGI. This CDR3 comprises 15 residues. Trimming cost V 4 bases and J 2 bases, with 12 bases left between them. The DNA of the CDR3 is TGTGCCAGCAGTTTCGGCCCAGGGGGCAATCAGCCCCAGCATTTT. Translating gives CASSFGPGGNQPQHF.

The CDR3 nucleotides read TGTGCCAGCAGTTACTATGAGCAGTTCTTC. The encoded protein is CASSYYEQFF. The chain combines TRBV2 with TRBJ2-1, with D uncertain. Germline V gives CDR1 SNHLY, CDR2 FYNNEI. The CDR3 runs to 10 residues. V was trimmed by 5 bases and J by 8 bases, leaving 4 bases between them.

Written as DNA, the CDR3 is TGTGCCAGCAGCATAGCGGGAGTGGGCACAGATACGCAGTATTTT. Residues: CASSIAGVGTDTQYF. The V gene is TRBV5-4, the J gene TRBJ2-3; 9 bases line up with TRBD2. The CDR3 runs 15 residues. CDR1 is SGHNT, CDR2 YYREEE, per germline (reference sequence). Trimming removed 4 bases from V and 1 base from J; junction bases left unmatched: 4.

The chain uses TRBV11-2 and TRBJ2-7; D is perhaps TRBD1 or TRBD2 (5 bases each). Trimming pared 2 bases from V and 0 bases from J, leaving 14 bases between. The CDR3 runs to 16 residues. Germline CDR1 and CDR2: SGHAT and FQNNGV. The CDR3 here is CASSLSRGASSYEQYF. The CDR3 DNA reads as TGTGCCAGCAGCTTAAGTAGAGGGGCTAGCTCCTACGAGCAGTACTTC.

The chain has TRBV5-4 and TRBJ2-1, with TRBD2 matching over 7 bases. The CDR3 consists of 15 residues. Looked up from germline, CDR1 is SGHNT and CDR2 is YYREEE (reference sequence). Trimming at V came to 0 bases and at J to 5 bases, leaving 5 bases not matched to a gene. Written as DNA, the CDR3 is TGTGCCAGCAGCTTGGGAGCGGGGCCTCACAATGAGCAGTTCTTC. This translates into CASSLGAGPHNEQFF. The entire variable domain, with the rest obtained from reference TRBV5-4 and TRBJ2-1, is as follows: ETGVTQSPTHLIKTRGQQVTLRCSSQSGHNTVSWYQQALGQGPQFIFQYYREEENGRGNFPPRFSGLQFPNYSSELNVNALELDDSALYLCASSLGAGPHNEQFFGPGTRLTVL.

The V gene is TRBV19, the J gene TRBJ1-2; weak D call: TRBD1 (6 bases). The CDR3 extends over 15 amino acids. Germline V gives CDR1 LNHDA, CDR2 SQIVND (reference sequence). V was pared by 6 bases and J by 3 bases, with 17 bases between. CDR3 in DNA: TGTGCCAGTAGAGATGACCCGGCAGGGGACTATGGCTACACCTTC. Protein: CASRDDPAGDYGYTF.

As for this clone: Other DNA sequences in the same sample also yield this CDR3. The chain couples TRBV6-5 to TRBJ1-5; D is undetermined. V lost 0 bases and J lost 3, with 6 bases in between. Germline CDR1 reads MNHEY; CDR2 reads SVGAGI. The CDR3 contains 14 residues. In DNA, the CDR3 is TGTGCCAGCAGTTACTCAGGGTTCAATCAGCCCCAGCATTTT. It is translated as CASSYSGFNQPQHF.

The rearrangement links TRBV11-2 to TRBJ2-5; 9 nucleotides agree with TRBD1. Germline trimming cut 2 bases from V and 4 bases from J; bases unmatched to any gene: 14. CDR1 and CDR2 (germline): SGHAT, FQNNGV. The CDR3 runs 18 residues. CDR3 DNA: TGTGCCAGCAGCTTATGGGGGACAGGGAAGGACAAGACAGAGACCCAGTACTTC. Residues: CASSLWGTGKDKTETQYF.

This rearrangement joins TRBV12-5 to TRBJ1-1; 8 bases match TRBD1. With V trimmed by 4 bases and J by 0 bases, 7 bases remained unmatched. CDR3 length equals 16 residues. Germline CDR1 reads LGHNT; CDR2 reads FRNRAP. The CDR3 DNA reads TGTGCTAGTGGTTACACAGGGGGAGCTATGAACACTGAAGCTTTCTTT. It yields the protein CASGYTGGAMNTEAFF.

The J gene is TRBJ1-3, the V gene TRBV7-8; D is perhaps TRBD1 (5 bases). The ends were cut back, 1 base at V and 3 bases at J, with 13 bases in the middle. The germline V gene has CDR1 SGHVS and CDR2 FQNEAQ. This CDR3 has 16 amino acids. This CDR3 is CASSLGVGAGGNTIYF. CDR3 in DNA: TGTGCCAGCAGCTTAGGGGTAGGGGCAGGTGGAAACACCATATATTTT.

This chain links TRBV4-1 with TRBJ2-7, with TRBD1 identical over 8 bases. V lost 3 bases to trimming and J lost 1 base; unmatched junction nucleotides: 11. The CDR3 is made up of 17 amino acids. Germline V gene lookup returns CDR1 MGHRA and CDR2 YSYEKL. The CDR3 DNA is TGCGCCAGCAGCCACACGGACCTCGGGACAGGTTCCTACGAGCAGTACTTC. The encoded protein is CASSHTDLGTGSYEQYF.

J is TRBJ1-5 and V is TRBV7-9; possibly TRBD1 for D (6 bases). Deletions cut 4 bases from V and 2 bases from J, with 9 bases between. The CDR3 has 14 residues. In germline, CDR1 is SEHNR, CDR2 FQNEAQ (reference sequence). The CDR3 protein is CASSSGVRNQPQHF. Written as DNA, the CDR3 is TGTGCCAGCAGCTCAGGGGTTCGCAATCAGCCCCAGCATTTT.

The V call is TRBV5-1, the J call TRBJ2-2; either TRBD1 or TRBD2 may fit D (5 bases each). The V end lost 1 base, the J end lost 6 bases, and 7 bases lay between the germline ends. Germline V gives CDR1 SGHRS, CDR2 YFSETQ. The CDR3 consists of 13 residues. The CDR3 loop reads CASSLRGPGELFF. The CDR3 nucleotides are TGCGCCAGCAGCTTGCGGGGACCCGGGGAGCTGTTTTTT.

In regard to this clone: One junction end does not reproduce the germline sequence, and a read error may be involved. V gene TRBV4-1 combines with J gene TRBJ1-5; 9 bases are a match to TRBD1. The CDR3 consists of 14 residues. From germline, CDR1 is MGHRA and CDR2 YSYEKL. The CDR3 DNA follows: TGCGCCAGCAGCAAAGACAGGGGGAATCAGCCCCAGCATTTT. Its protein product is CASSKDRGNQPQHF.

The CDR3 region is CASCGQGAWAEAFF. The CDR3 DNA follows: TGTGCCAGTTGCGGACAGGGGGCTTGGGCTGAAGCTTTCTTT. This sequence joins TRBV18 and TRBJ1-1; TRBD1 aligns across 11 bases. Germline CDR1 is KGHSH and CDR2 is LQKENI. There are 14 residues in the CDR3. The junction had 9 bases not matched to a gene; V was cut back by 9 bases and J by 6 bases.

The V call is TRBV6-4, the J call TRBJ2-1, with 10 bases fitting TRBD2. CDR3 size: 15 residues. From germline, CDR1 is MRHNA and CDR2 SNTAGT. Trimming took 0 bases from V and 4 from J; bases not matched to a gene: 0. CDR3 amino acids: CASSDSTSGYNEQFF. The DNA of the CDR3 is TGTGCCAGCAGTGACTCGACTAGCGGGTACAATGAGCAGTTCTTC.

This rearrangement joins TRBV9 to TRBJ2-2, with TRBD2 as a possible D gene (6 bases). V was clipped by 1 base and J by 3 bases, with 10 bases between them. This CDR3 is 15 amino acids long. Germline values: CDR1 SGDLS, CDR2 YYNGEE. CDR3 sequence reads: CASSVTGGYTGELFF. The CDR3 DNA reads TGTGCCAGCAGCGTAACCGGGGGTTACACCGGGGAGCTGTTTTTT.